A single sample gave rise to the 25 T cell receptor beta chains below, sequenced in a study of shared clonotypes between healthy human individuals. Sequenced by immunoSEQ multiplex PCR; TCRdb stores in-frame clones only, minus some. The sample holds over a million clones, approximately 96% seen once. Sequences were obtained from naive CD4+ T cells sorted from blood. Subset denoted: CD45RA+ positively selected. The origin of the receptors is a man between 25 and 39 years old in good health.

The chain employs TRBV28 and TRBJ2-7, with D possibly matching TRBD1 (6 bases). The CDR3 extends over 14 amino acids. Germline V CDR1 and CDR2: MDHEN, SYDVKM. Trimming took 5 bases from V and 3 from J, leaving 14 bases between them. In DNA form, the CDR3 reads TGTGCCAGCAGTCCCGGACAGAGTTACTACGAGCAGTACTTC. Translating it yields CASSPGQSYYEQYF.

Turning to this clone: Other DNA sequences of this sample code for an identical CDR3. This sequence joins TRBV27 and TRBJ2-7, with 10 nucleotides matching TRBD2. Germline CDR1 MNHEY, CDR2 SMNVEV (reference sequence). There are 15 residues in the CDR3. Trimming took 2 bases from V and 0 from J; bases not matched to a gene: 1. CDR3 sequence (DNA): TGTGCCAGCAGTTTAGCTAGCGGGGGCTCCTACGAGCAGTACTTC. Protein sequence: CASSLASGGSYEQYF.

CDR3 nucleotides: TGTGCCAGCAGTGAAGCGCTCACGGGAAAGCGTGTCACCGGGGAGCTGTTTTTT. Protein: CASSEALTGKRVTGELFF. V gene TRBV2 combines with J gene TRBJ2-2; a weak D match, TRBD2 (5 bases). The CDR3 is made up of 18 amino acids. Germline loops: CDR1 SNHLY, CDR2 FYNNEI. The germline V and J ends were trimmed by 0 bases and 4 bases, with 18 bases remaining between them.

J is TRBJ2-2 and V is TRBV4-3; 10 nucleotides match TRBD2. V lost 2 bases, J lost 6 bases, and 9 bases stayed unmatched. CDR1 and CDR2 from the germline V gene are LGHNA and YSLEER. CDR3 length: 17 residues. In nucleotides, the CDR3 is TGCGCCAGCAGCCAATTACGGGTAGCGGGAGGTCCCGGGGAGCTGTTTTTT. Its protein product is CASSQLRVAGGPGELFF.

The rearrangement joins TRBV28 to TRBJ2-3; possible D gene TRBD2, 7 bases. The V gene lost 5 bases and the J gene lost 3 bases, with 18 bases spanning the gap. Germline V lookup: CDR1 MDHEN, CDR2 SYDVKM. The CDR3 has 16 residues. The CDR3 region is CASSTRGEGRTDTQYF. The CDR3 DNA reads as TGTGCCAGCAGTACAAGGGGGGAGGGCCGGACAGATACGCAGTATTTT.

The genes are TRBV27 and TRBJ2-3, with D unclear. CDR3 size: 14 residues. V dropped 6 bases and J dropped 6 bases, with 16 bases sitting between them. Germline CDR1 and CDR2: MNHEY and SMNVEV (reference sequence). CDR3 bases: TGTGCCAGCAGCCCCCGGACGTCGGTGGATACGCAGTATTTT. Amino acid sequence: CASSPRTSVDTQYF.

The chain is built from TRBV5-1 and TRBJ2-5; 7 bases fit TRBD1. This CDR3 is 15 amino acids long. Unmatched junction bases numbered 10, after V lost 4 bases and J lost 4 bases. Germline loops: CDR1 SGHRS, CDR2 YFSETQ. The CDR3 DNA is TGCGCCAGCAGCGTGCCGACAGGGAGTGGAGAGACCCAGTACTTC. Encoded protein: CASSVPTGSGETQYF.

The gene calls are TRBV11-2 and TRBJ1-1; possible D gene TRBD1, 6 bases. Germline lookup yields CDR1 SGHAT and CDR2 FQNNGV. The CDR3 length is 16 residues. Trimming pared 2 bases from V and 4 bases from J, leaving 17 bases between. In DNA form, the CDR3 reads TGTGCCAGCAGCTTATACCCCCGGGGGCGAGGCACTGAAGCTTTCTTT. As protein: CASSLYPRGRGTEAFF.

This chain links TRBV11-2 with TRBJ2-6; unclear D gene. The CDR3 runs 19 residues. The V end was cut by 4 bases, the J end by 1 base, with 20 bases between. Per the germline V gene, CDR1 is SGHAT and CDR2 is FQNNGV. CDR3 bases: TGTGCCAGCAGCTCCCCCCTTCGGGCCGACCTTTCTGGGGCCAACGTCCTGACTTTC. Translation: CASSSPLRADLSGANVLTF. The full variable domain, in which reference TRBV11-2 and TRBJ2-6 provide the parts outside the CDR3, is EAGVAQSPRYKIIEKRQSVAFWCNPISGHATLYWYQQILGQGPKLLIQFQNNGVVDDSQLPKDRFSAERLKGVDSTLKIQPAKLEDSAVYLCASSSPLRADLSGANVLTFGAGSRLTVL.

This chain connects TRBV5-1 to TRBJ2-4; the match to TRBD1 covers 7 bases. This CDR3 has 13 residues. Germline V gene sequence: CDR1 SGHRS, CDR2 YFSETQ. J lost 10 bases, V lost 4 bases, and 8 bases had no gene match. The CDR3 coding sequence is TGCGCCAGCAGCATCGGGACAGTCCCGATTCAGTACTTC. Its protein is CASSIGTVPIQYF.

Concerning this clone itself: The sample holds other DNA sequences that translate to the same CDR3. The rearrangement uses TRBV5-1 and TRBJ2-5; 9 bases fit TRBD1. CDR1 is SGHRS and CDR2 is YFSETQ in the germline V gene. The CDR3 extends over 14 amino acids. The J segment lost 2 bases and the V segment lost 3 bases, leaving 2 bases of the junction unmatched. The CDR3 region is CASSYDRGQETQYF. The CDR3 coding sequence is TGCGCCAGCAGCTACGACAGGGGGCAAGAGACCCAGTACTTC. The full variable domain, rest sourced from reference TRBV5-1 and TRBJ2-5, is KAGVTQTPRYLIKTRGQQVTLSCSPISGHRSVSWYQQTPGQGLQFLFEYFSETQRNKGNFPGRFSGRQFSNSRSEMNVSTLELGDSALYLCASSYDRGQETQYFGPGTRLLVL.

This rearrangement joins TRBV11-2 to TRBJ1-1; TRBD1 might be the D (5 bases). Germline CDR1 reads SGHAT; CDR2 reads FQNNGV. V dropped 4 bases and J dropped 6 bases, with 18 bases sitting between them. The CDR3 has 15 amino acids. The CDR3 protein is CASSSLGGGYPEAFF. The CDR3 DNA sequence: TGTGCCAGCAGCTCCCTCGGCGGGGGGTACCCTGAAGCTTTCTTT. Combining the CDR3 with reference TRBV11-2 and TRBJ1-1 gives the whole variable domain EAGVAQSPRYKIIEKRQSVAFWCNPISGHATLYWYQQILGQGPKLLIQFQNNGVVDDSQLPKDRFSAERLKGVDSTLKIQPAKLEDSAVYLCASSSLGGGYPEAFFGQGTRLTVV.

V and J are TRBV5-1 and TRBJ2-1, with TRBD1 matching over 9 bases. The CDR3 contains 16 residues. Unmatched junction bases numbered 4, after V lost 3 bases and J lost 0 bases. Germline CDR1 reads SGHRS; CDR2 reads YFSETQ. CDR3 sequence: CASSSGTGSSYNEQFF. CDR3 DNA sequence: TGCGCCAGCAGCTCGGGGACAGGGAGCTCCTACAATGAGCAGTTCTTC.

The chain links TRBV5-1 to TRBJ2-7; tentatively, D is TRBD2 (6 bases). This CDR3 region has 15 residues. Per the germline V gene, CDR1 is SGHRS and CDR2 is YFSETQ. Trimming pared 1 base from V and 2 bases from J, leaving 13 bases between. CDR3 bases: TGCGCCAGCAGCTTGCAGGCTAGCGAGACCTACGAGCAGTACTTC. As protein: CASSLQASETYEQYF.

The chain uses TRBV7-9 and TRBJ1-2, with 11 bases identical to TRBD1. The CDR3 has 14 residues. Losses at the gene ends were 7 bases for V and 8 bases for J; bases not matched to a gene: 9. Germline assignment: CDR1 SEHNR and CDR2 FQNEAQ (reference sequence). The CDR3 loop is CASNPDRGLGGYTF. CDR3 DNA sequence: TGTGCCAGCAACCCGGACAGGGGGCTTGGAGGCTACACCTTC.

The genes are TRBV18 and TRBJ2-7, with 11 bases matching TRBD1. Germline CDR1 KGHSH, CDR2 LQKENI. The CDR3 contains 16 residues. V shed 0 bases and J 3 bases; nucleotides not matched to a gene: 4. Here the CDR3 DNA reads TGTGCCAGCTCACCACCGACCGGGACAGGGGGCTACGAGCAGTACTTC. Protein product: CASSPPTGTGGYEQYF.

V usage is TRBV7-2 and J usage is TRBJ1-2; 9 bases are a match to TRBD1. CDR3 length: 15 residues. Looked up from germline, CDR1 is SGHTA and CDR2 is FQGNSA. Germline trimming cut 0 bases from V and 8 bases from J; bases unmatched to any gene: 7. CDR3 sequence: CASSLAAGTGKGYTF. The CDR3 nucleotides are TGTGCCAGCAGCTTAGCGGCCGGGACAGGGAAAGGCTACACCTTC.

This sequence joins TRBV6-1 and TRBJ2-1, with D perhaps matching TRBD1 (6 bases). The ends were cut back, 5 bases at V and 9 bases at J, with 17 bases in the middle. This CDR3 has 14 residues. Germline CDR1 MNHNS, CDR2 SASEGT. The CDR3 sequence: CASSSAGTPGEQFF. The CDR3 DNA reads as TGTGCCAGCAGTAGTGCCGGGACACCGGGTGAGCAGTTCTTC.

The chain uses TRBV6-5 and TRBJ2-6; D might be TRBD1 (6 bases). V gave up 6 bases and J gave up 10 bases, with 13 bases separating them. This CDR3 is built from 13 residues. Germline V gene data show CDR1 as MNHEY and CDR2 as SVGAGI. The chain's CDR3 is CASSPRGFNVLTF. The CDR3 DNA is TGTGCCAGCAGCCCCAGGGGTTTTAACGTCCTGACTTTC.

The CDR3 nucleotides read TGTGCCAGCAGCCAAATGTCAGCGGGGAACAATGAGCAGTTCTTC. Residues: CASSQMSAGNNEQFF. The chain has TRBV11-3 and TRBJ2-1; 7 positions match TRBD2. CDR1 SGHNT and CDR2 YENEEA come from the germline V gene. This CDR3 region has 15 residues. V trimming: 5 bases; J trimming: 5 bases; junction bases outside the gene matches: 9.

The CDR3 bases are TGTGCCAGCAGGGAGACAGGGGAACTGTTTTTT. This translates into CASRETGELFF. The rearrangement joins TRBV2 to TRBJ1-4; 8 bases line up with TRBD1. Germline lookup yields CDR1 SNHLY and CDR2 FYNNEI. J was trimmed by 12 bases and V by 6 bases; bases with no gene match: 3. The CDR3 covers 11 residues.

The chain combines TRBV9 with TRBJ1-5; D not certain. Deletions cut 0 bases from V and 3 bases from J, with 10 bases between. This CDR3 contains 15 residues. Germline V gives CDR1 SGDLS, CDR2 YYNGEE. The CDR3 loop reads CASSVDPGYNQPQHF. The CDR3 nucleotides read TGTGCCAGCAGCGTAGATCCGGGTTACAATCAGCCCCAGCATTTT.

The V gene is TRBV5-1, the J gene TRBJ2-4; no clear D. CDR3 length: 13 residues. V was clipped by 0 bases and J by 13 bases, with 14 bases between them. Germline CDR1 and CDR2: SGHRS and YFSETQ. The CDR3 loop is CASSLAFTEAQYF. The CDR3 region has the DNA TGCGCCAGCAGCTTGGCATTTACCGAAGCCCAGTACTTC.

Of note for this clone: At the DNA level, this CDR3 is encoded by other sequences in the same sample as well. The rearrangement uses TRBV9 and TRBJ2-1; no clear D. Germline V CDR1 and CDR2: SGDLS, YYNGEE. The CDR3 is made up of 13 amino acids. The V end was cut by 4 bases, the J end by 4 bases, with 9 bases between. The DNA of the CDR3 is TGTGCCAGCAGCCCCCGGCCGTACAATGAGCAGTTCTTC. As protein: CASSPRPYNEQFF.

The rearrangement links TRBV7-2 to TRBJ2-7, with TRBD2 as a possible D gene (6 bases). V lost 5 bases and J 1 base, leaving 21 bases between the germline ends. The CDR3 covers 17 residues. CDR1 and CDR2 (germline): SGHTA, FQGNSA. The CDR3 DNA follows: TGTGCCAGCAGCCTAACGCACATAGCGGTCCTATCCTACGAGCAGTACTTC. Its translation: CASSLTHIAVLSYEQYF.